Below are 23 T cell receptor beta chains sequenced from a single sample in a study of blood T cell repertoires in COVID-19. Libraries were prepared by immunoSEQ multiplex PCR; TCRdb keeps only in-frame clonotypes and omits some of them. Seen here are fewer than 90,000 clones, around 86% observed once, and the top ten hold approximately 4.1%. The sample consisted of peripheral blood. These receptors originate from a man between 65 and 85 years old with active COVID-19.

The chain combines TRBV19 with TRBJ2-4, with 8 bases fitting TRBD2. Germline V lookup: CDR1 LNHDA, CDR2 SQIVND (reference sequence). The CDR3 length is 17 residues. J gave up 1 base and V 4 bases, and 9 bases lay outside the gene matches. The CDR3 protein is CASSTLPGLEAKNIQYF. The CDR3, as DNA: TGTGCCAGTAGTACCCTGCCGGGACTAGAGGCCAAAAACATTCAGTACTTC.

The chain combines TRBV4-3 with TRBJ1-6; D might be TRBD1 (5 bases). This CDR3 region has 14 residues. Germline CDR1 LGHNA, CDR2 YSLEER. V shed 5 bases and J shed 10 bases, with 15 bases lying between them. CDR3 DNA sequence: TGCGCCAGCAGCTCCGGGCAGGGTGGCTCACCCCTCCACTTT. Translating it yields CASSSGQGGSPLHF.

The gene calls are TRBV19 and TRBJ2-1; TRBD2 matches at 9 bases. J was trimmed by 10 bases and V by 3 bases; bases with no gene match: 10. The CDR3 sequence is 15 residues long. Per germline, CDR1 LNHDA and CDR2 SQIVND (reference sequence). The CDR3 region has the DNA TGTGCCAGTAGTATCGCGGGAGGGCAGGTTCGGGAGCAGTTCTTC. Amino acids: CASSIAGGQVREQFF.

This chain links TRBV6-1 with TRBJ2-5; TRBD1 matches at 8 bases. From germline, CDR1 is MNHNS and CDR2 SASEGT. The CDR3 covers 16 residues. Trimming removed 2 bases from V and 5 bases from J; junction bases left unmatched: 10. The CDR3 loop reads CASSELRPGGWETQYF. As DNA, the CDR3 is TGTGCCAGCAGTGAACTTCGGCCAGGGGGCTGGGAGACCCAGTACTTC.

The CDR3 here is CASSPPGGSGTGELFF. The CDR3 nucleotides are TGTGCCAGCAGCCCCCCTGGCGGGAGCGGGACCGGGGAGCTGTTTTTT. The rearrangement joins TRBV7-2 to TRBJ2-2; 7 nucleotides match TRBD2. The junction had 11 bases not matched to a gene; V was cut back by 5 bases and J by 5 bases. The CDR3 runs 16 residues. In germline, CDR1 is SGHTA, CDR2 FQGNSA.

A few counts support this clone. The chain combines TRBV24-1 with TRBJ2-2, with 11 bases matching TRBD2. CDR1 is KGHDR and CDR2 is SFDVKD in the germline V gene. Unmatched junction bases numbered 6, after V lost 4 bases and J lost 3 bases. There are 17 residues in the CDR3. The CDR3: CATSDPTSGAYTGELFF. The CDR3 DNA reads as TGTGCCACCAGTGACCCGACTAGCGGGGCCTACACCGGGGAGCTGTTTTTT.

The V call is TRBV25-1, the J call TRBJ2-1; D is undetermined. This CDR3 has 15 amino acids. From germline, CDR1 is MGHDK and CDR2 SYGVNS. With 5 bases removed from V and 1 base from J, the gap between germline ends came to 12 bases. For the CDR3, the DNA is TGTGCCAGCAGTAAGGCGGCCACATCCTACAATGAGCAGTTCTTC. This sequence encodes CASSKAATSYNEQFF.

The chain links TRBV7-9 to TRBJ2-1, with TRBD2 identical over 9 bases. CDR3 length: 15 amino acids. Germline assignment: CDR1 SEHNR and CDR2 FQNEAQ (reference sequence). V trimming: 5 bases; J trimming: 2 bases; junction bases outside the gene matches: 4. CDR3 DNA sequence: TGTGCCAGCAGCGGTAGCGGGAGAACCTACAATGAGCAGTTCTTC. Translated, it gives CASSGSGRTYNEQFF.

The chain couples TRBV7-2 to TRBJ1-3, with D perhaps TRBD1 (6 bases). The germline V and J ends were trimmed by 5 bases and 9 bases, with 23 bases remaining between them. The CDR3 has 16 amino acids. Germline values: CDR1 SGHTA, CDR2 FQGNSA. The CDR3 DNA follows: TGTGCCAGCAGCCGGGAGGGGGGGGCCGATCGGGGCACCATATATTTT. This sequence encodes CASSREGGADRGTIYF.

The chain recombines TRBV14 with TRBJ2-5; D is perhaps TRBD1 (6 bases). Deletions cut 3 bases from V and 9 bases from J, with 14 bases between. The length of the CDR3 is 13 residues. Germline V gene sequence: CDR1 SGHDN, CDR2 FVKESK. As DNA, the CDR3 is TGTGCCAGCAGCCAGCAGGGGCCTAGGGCCCAGTACTTC. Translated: CASSQQGPRAQYF. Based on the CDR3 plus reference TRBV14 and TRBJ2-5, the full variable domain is EAGVTQFPSHSVIEKGQTVTLRCDPISGHDNLYWYRRVMGKEIKFLLHFVKESKQDESGMPNNRFLAERTGGTYSTLKVQPAELEDSGVYFCASSQQGPRAQYFGPGTRLLVL.

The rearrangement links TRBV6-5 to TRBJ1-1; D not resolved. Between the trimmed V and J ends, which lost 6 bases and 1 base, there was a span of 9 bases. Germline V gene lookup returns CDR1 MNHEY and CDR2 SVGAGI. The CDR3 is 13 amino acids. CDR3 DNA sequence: TGTGCCAGCAGGGGTCAGCGGAACACTGAAGCTTTCTTT. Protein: CASRGQRNTEAFF.

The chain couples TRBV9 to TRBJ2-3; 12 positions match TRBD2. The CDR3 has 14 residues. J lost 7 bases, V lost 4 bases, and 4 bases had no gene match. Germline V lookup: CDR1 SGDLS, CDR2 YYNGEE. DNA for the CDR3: TGTGCCAGCAGCCCACGGACTAGCGGGAATACGCAGTATTTT. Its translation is CASSPRTSGNTQYF.

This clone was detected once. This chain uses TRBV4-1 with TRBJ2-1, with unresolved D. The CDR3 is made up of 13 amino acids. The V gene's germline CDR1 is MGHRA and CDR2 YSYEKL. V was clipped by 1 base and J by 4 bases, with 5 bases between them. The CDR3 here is CASSQGPYNEQFF. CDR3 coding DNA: TGCGCCAGCAGCCAAGGGCCGTACAATGAGCAGTTCTTC.

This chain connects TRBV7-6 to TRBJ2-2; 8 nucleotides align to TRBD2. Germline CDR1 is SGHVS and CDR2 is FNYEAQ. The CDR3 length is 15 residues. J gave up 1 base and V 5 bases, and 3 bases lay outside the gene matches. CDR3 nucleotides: TGTGCCAGCAGCCCCCGGGGGGGGAACACCGGGGAGCTGTTTTTT. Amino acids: CASSPRGGNTGELFF.

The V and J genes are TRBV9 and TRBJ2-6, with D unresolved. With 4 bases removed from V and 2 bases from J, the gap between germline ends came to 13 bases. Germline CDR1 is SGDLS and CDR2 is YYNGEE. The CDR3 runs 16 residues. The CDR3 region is CASSPSVTPGANVLTF. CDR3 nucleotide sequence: TGTGCCAGCAGCCCCAGTGTGACTCCTGGGGCCAACGTCCTGACTTTC.

In nucleotides, the CDR3 is TGTGCCACCCACCGGGAAGCAATCAATCAGCCCCAGCATTTT. Translated, it gives CATHREAINQPQHF. The chain couples TRBV19 to TRBJ1-5, with unresolved D. V lost 10 bases, J lost 3 bases, and 16 bases lay in between. The CDR3 is made up of 14 amino acids. Germline assignment: CDR1 LNHDA and CDR2 SQIVND (reference sequence).

Written as DNA, the CDR3 is TGTGCCAGCAGCGTGACAGATGCCTACGAGCAGTACTTC. Protein product: CASSVTDAYEQYF. The genes are TRBV9 and TRBJ2-7, with D possibly matching TRBD1 (5 bases). The CDR3 is 13 residues long. The ends were cut back, 2 bases at V and 2 bases at J, with 8 bases in the middle. CDR1 SGDLS and CDR2 YYNGEE come from the germline V gene.

CDR3 sequence reads: CASTPSGSNEQFF. DNA for the CDR3: TGTGCCAGCACCCCCTCCGGGAGCAATGAGCAGTTCTTC. This chain uses TRBV9 with TRBJ2-1; a possible D gene is TRBD2 (6 bases). The CDR3 runs 13 residues. Per the germline V gene, CDR1 is SGDLS and CDR2 is YYNGEE. Trimming took off 6 bases at V and 6 bases at J, with 13 bases between the two ends.

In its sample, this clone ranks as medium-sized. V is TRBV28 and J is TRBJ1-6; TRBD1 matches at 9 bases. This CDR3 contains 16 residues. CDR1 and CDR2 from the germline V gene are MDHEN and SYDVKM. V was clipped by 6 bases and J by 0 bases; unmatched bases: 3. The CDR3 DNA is TGTGCCAGCAGCCGGGACAGGGTCTCCTATAATTCACCCCTCCACTTT. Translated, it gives CASSRDRVSYNSPLHF.

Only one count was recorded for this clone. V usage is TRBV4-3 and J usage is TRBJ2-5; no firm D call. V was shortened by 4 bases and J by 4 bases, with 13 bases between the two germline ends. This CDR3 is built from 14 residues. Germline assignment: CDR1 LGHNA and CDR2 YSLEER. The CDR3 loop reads CASSPGGSLETQYF. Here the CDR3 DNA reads TGCGCCAGCAGCCCCGGCGGTAGCCTAGAGACCCAGTACTTC.

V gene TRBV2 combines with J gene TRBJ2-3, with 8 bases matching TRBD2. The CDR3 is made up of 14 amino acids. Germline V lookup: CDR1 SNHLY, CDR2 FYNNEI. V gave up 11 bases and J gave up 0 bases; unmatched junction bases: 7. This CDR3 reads CASRVAGSTDTQYF. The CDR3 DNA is TGTGCCTCCCGGGTAGCGGGAAGCACAGATACGCAGTATTTT.

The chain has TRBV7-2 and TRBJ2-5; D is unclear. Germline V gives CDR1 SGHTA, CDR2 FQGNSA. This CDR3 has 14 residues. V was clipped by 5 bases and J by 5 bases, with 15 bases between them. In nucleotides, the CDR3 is TGTGCCAGCAGCCCCCTCGGCCCCGGGGAGACCCAGTACTTC. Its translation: CASSPLGPGETQYF.

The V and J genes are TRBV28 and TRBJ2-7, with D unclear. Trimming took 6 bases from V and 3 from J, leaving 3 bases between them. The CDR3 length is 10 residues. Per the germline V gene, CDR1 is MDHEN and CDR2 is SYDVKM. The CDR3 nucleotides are TGTGCCAGCAGGAGCTACGAGCAGTACTTC. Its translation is CASRSYEQYF.